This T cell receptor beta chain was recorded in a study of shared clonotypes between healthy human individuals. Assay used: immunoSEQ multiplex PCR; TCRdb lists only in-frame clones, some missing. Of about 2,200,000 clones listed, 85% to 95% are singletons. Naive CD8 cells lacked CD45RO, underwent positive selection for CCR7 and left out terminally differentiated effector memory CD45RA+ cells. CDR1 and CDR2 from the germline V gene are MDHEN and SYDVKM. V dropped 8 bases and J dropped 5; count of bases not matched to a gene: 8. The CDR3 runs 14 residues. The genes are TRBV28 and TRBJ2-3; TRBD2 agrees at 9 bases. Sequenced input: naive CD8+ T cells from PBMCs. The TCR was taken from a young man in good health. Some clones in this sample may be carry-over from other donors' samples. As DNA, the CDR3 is TGTGCCAGCGAGGGAGTGCGGGAGGGAGATACGCAGTATTTT. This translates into CASEGVREGDTQYF.